These 7 T cell receptor beta chains were sequenced from one sample in a study of monozygotic twins with inflammatory bowel disease. Reanalyzing the 5' RACE reads, TCRdb keeps one entry per CDR3 protein, without DNA. There are approximately 85,000 distinct CDR3 sequences in the sample, with roughly 7.4% held by the top ten. The sequencing sample was made of blood. These TCRs come from a human donor with ulcerative colitis or Crohn's disease, or a healthy co-twin of an affected twin (not recorded which).

This chain joins TRBV5-4 and TRBJ2-5; there is no DNA to check the TCRdb D call of TRBD2. The germline gives CDR1 SGHNT, CDR2 YYREEE (reference sequence). The CDR3 sequence is 14 residues long. The CDR3 region is CASSFEPALETQYF. The full variable domain, in which reference TRBV5-4 and TRBJ2-5 provide the parts outside the CDR3, is ETGVTQSPTHLIKTRGQQVTLRCSSQSGHNTVSWYQQALGQGPQFIFQYYREEENGRGNFPPRFSGLQFPNYSSELNVNALELDDSALYLCASSFEPALETQYFGPGTRLLVL.

The chain joins TRBV5-5 to TRBJ2-3; checking the TCRdb D call of TRBD2 is not possible without DNA. Germline V lookup: CDR1 SGHKS, CDR2 YYEKEE (reference sequence). The CDR3 loop spans 17 amino acids. This CDR3 is CASSWGLDSGGPDTQYF. The complete variable domain, with remaining parts taken from reference TRBV5-5 and TRBJ2-3, reads DAGVTQSPTHLIKTRGQQVTLRCSPISGHKSVSWYQQVLGQGPQFIFQYYEKEERGRGNFPDRFSARQFPNYSSELNVNALLLGDSALYLCASSWGLDSGGPDTQYFGPGTRLTVL.

V gene TRBV12-3 or TRBV12-4 combines with J gene TRBJ2-2. The CDR3 extends over 14 amino acids. The CDR3 loop is CASSHDPNTGELFF.

V gene TRBV6-1 combines with J gene TRBJ1-1; the D gene TCRdb calls, TRBD1, cannot be checked with no DNA. The CDR3 runs to 17 residues. Germline CDR1 reads MNHNS; CDR2 reads SASEGT. CDR3 loop: CASSELPGTESNTEAFF.

The chain combines TRBV7-9 with TRBJ2-7; TCRdb names TRBD2, which stays unverified in the absence of DNA. The CDR3 is made up of 17 amino acids. Germline lookup yields CDR1 SEHNR and CDR2 FQNEAQ (reference sequence). This CDR3 reads CASSLASGGAVTYEQYF.

The chain has TRBV20-1 and TRBJ1-1; TCRdb selects TRBD1, and the lack of DNA leaves this call unchecked. CDR1 is DFQATT and CDR2 is SNEGSKA in the germline V gene (reference sequence). This CDR3 spans 15 amino acids. CDR3 sequence: CSARAPGPGNTEAFF.

This chain links TRBV7-2 with TRBJ1-5. CDR1 is SGHTA and CDR2 is FQGNSA in the germline V gene. The CDR3 loop spans 13 amino acids. The CDR3 reads CASSSGPSWPQHF.